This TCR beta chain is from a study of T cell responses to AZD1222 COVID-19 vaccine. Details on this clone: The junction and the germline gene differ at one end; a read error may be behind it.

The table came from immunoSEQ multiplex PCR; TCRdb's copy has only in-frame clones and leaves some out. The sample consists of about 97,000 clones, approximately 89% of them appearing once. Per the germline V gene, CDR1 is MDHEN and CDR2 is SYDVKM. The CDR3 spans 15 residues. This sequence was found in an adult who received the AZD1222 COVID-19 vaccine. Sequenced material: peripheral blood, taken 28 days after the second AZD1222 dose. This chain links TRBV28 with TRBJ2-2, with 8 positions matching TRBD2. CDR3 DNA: TGTGCCAGCGGTTTAGCGGGAACGAACACCGGGGAGCTGTTTTTT. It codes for CASGLAGTNTGELFF.